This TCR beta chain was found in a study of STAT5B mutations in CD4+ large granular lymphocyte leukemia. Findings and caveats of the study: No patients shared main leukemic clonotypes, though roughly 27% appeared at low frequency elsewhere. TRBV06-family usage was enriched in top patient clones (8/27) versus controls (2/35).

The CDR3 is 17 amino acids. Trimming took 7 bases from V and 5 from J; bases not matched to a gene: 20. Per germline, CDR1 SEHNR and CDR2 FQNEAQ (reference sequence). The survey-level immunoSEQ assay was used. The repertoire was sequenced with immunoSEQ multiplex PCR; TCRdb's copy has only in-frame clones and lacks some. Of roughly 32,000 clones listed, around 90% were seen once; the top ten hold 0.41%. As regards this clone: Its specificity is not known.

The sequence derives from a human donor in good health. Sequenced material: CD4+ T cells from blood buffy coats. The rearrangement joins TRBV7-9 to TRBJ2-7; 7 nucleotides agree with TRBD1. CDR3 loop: CASMGTVTGRDLHEQYF. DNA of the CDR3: TGTGCCAGCATGGGGACAGTGACGGGACGGGACCTTCACGAGCAGTACTTC.